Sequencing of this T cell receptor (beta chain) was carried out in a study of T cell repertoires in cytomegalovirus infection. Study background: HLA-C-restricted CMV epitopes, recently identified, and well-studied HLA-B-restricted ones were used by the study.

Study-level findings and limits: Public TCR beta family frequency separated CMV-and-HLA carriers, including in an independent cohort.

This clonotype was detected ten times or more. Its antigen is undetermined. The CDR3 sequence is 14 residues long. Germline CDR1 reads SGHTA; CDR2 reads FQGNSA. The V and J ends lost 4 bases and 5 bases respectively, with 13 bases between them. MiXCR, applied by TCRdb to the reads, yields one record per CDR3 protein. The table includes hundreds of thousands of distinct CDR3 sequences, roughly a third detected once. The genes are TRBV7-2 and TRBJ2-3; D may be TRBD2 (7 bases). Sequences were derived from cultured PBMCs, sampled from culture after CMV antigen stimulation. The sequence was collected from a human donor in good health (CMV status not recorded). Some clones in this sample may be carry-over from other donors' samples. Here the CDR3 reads CASSSGGPGDTQYF. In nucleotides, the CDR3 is TGTGCCAGCAGCTCGGGGGGCCCAGGAGATACGCAGTATTTT.